Below, 19 T cell receptor beta chains from the same sample are listed, as sequenced in a study of blood T cells in healthy people across ages. Alongside a J-beta primer mix, a sample-barcoded 5' primer served in a second PCR lasting 7 to 11 cycles. TCRdb passed the 5' RACE reads through MiXCR, listing each CDR3 protein once. The sample carries roughly 1.5 million distinct CDR3 sequences, roughly two fifths recorded once. The sample taken for sequencing was blood. The source is a woman aged 18-29 years in good health.

The chain couples TRBV27 to TRBJ2-7; 9 nucleotides match TRBD2. CDR1 is MNHEY, CDR2 SMNVEV, per germline (reference sequence). The CDR3 has 15 residues. V gave up 0 bases and J gave up 6 bases; unmatched junction bases: 6. CDR3 DNA: TGTGCCAGCAGTTTATCTTTTAGCGGGAGATCCGAGCAGTACTTC. It is translated as CASSLSFSGRSEQYF.

The V gene is TRBV7-4, the J gene TRBJ2-3, with a possible D match to TRBD2 (6 bases). Germline lookup yields CDR1 SGHVT and CDR2 SQSDAQ. CDR3 length: 18 residues. Trimming cost V 0 bases and J 3 bases, with 19 bases left between them. Here the CDR3 reads CASSLARSWGRFTDTQYF. The CDR3 DNA follows: TGTGCCAGCAGCTTAGCGCGTTCGTGGGGGAGGTTTACAGATACGCAGTATTTT. The whole variable domain, filled in from reference TRBV7-4 and TRBJ2-3, reads GAGVSQSPRYKVAKRGRDVALRCDSISGHVTLYWYRQTLGQGSEVLTYSQSDAQRDKSGRPSGRFSAERPERSVSTLKIQRTEQGDSAVYLCASSLARSWGRFTDTQYFGPGTRLTVL.

In nucleotides, the CDR3 is TGTGCCAGCACCGGATCCTTGCCGGATACGCAGTATTTT. Amino acids: CASTGSLPDTQYF. The chain recombines TRBV6-2 or TRBV6-3 with TRBJ2-3, with D unclear. The CDR3 length is 13 residues. V shed 7 bases and J shed 6 bases, with 14 bases lying between them. Per germline, CDR1 MNHEY and CDR2 SVGEGT.

The V gene is TRBV7-2, the J gene TRBJ1-1, with D tentatively TRBD1 (6 bases). Per the germline V gene, CDR1 is SGHTA and CDR2 is FQGNSA. V was shortened by 5 bases and J by 5 bases, with 21 bases between the two germline ends. This CDR3 comprises 16 residues. CDR3: CASSINPPGVGTEAFF. The CDR3 bases are TGTGCCAGCAGCATAAACCCCCCAGGGGTCGGGACTGAAGCTTTCTTT.

A few counts support this clonotype. The chain joins TRBV13 to TRBJ2-7; either TRBD1 or TRBD2 may supply D (5 bases each). V was clipped by 5 bases and J by 4 bases, with 18 bases between them. The CDR3 has 15 residues. CDR1 PRHDT and CDR2 FYEKMQ come from the germline V gene (reference sequence). CDR3 nucleotide sequence: TGTGCCAGCAGCCTAACGGGGCTGAGACTATACGAGCAGTACTTC. Translated: CASSLTGLRLYEQYF. The whole variable domain, filled in from reference TRBV13 and TRBJ2-7, reads AAGVIQSPRHLIKEKRETATLKCYPIPRHDTVYWYQQGPGQDPQFLISFYEKMQSDKGSIPDRFSAQQFSDYHSELNMSSLELGDSALYFCASSLTGLRLYEQYFGPGTRLTVT.

This clonotype was observed at least ten times. This rearrangement joins TRBV5-1 to TRBJ1-2, with D unclear. The length of the CDR3 is 14 residues. Germline assignment: CDR1 SGHRS and CDR2 YFSETQ. The V end was cut by 0 bases, the J end by 4 bases, with 10 bases between. The CDR3 loop is CASSLEEGSYGYTF. CDR3 in DNA: TGCGCCAGCAGCTTGGAGGAGGGCAGCTATGGCTACACCTTC.

This clonotype was counted between two and nine times. The gene calls are TRBV29-1 and TRBJ2-1; 11 bases line up with TRBD1. The better agreement between TRBJ2-7 and the DNA end casts doubt on the J call. The CDR3 is made up of 14 amino acids. The germline V gene has CDR1 SQVTM and CDR2 ANQGSEA. CDR3: CSVERDRGYNEQYF. The CDR3 DNA reads TGCAGCGTTGAACGGGACAGGGGGTACAATGAGCAGTACTTC.

This clonotype was found a few times. The chain has TRBV20-1 and TRBJ2-1; 7 nucleotides line up with TRBD2. The CDR3 length is 15 residues. V lost 2 bases, J lost 8 bases, and 12 bases stayed unmatched. Germline V CDR1 and CDR2: DFQATT, SNEGSKA (reference sequence). The CDR3 nucleotides read TGCAGTGCTAGACGTCCTGCGGGAGCTGGCGATGAGCAGTTCTTC. It specifies CSARRPAGAGDEQFF.

CDR3 region: CASSFSDRVEETQYF. CDR3 sequence (DNA): TGTGCCAGCAGTTTTTCGGACAGGGTGGAAGAGACCCAGTACTTC. The chain has TRBV12-3 or TRBV12-4 and TRBJ2-5; 8 bases match TRBD1. CDR3 length equals 15 residues. V was clipped by 3 bases and J by 3 bases; unmatched bases: 6.

CDR3 sequence: CASSLGQGPWGYNEQFF. CDR3 DNA: TGTGCCAGCAGTTTAGGCCAGGGTCCCTGGGGCTACAATGAGCAGTTCTTC. The chain joins TRBV28 to TRBJ2-1; D is perhaps TRBD1 (5 bases). This CDR3 is built from 17 residues. Germline CDR1 MDHEN, CDR2 SYDVKM. V was pared by 2 bases and J by 3 bases, with 17 bases between.

This clonotype was seen only once. V and J are TRBV7-9 and TRBJ1-6; tentative D call: TRBD1 (5 bases). In germline, CDR1 is SEHNR, CDR2 FQNEAQ (reference sequence). The CDR3 has 17 residues. Trimming removed 2 bases at V and 7 bases at J, with 18 bases between. The CDR3 bases are TGTGCCAGCAGCTTAAGTAGACAGCTCTCAACCAATTCACCCCTCCACTTT. Its protein is CASSLSRQLSTNSPLHF. Filled out from reference TRBV7-9 and TRBJ1-6, the complete variable domain reads DTGVSQNPRHKITKRGQNVTFRCDPISEHNRLYWYRQTLGQGPEFLTYFQNEAQLEKSRLLSDRFSAERPKGSFSTLEIQRTEQGDSAMYLCASSLSRQLSTNSPLHFGNGTRLTVT.

This clonotype was picked up a small number of times. The rearrangement uses TRBV21-1 and TRBJ1-2; the tabulated D call, TRBD1, remains unverified against the DNA. TRBV21-1 represents a pseudogene. CDR3 length: 17 residues. CDR3 bases: TGTGCCAGCAGCAAGGGCGCGGGACACAAATTTCTTTATGGCTACACCTTC. Translation gives CASSKGAGHKFLYGYTF.

The V and J genes are TRBV7-2 and TRBJ1-1; D is perhaps TRBD1 (5 bases). The CDR3 totals 16 residues. Per germline, CDR1 SGHTA and CDR2 FQGNSA. Trimming took off 5 bases at V and 4 bases at J, with 20 bases between the two ends. The CDR3 nucleotides read TGTGCCAGCAGCAGCTTTCGCGGGGGTGTTGGCACTGAAGCTTTCTTT. Its translation is CASSSFRGGVGTEAFF. The variable domain in full, with the rest retrieved from reference TRBV7-2 and TRBJ1-1, is GAGVSQSPSNKVTEKGKDVELRCDPISGHTALYWYRQSLGQGLEFLIYFQGNSAPDKSGLPSDRFSAERTGGSVSTLTIQRTQQEDSAVYLCASSSFRGGVGTEAFFGQGTRLTVV.

The chain uses TRBV12-3 or TRBV12-4 and TRBJ1-1; D may be TRBD1 (6 bases). Trimming left V 5 bases short and J 6 bases short, with 10 bases between. The CDR3 runs 12 residues. The CDR3 DNA is TGTGCCAGCAGTCCGGGGGCCTCTGAAGCTTTCTTT. This gives the protein CASSPGASEAFF.

CDR3 region: CASRAQSSYNEQYF. CDR3 nucleotide sequence: TGCGCCAGCAGGGCCCAGAGCTCCTACAATGAGCAGTACTTC. The chain employs TRBV5-1 and TRBJ2-1, with D unclear. The J call could be wrong; TRBJ2-7 is a better fit for the DNA end. The CDR3 is made up of 14 amino acids. Per germline, CDR1 SGHRS and CDR2 YFSETQ.

This clonotype turned up a few times. This chain links TRBV4-3 with TRBJ2-3; D remains ambiguous. CDR3 length equals 16 residues. Germline CDR1 is LGHNA and CDR2 is YSLEER. Trimming took 1 base from V and 2 from J, leaving 13 bases between them. The CDR3 here is CASSQVVGSYTDTQYF. The CDR3 DNA sequence: TGCGCCAGCAGCCAAGTGGTGGGGTCGTACACAGATACGCAGTATTTT.

The chain carries TRBV30 and TRBJ2-5; no clear D gene. The end of the DNA aligns better with TRBJ2-7, so the J call may be wrong. The germline V gene encodes CDR1 GTSNPN and CDR2 SVGIG (reference sequence). The CDR3 extends over 13 amino acids. CDR3 amino acids: CAWSVLGDYEQYF. CDR3 coding DNA: TGTGCCTGGAGTGTACTTGGGGACTACGAGCAGTACTTC.

This clonotype has ten or more counts. The CDR3 reads CASSLVSGAYEQYF. CDR3 DNA sequence: TGTGCCAGCAGCTTAGTGAGCGGAGCCTACGAGCAGTACTTC. V usage is TRBV7-2 and J usage is TRBJ2-7; a possible D gene is TRBD2 (5 bases). Trimming stripped 1 base from V and 2 bases from J, with 9 bases between. The CDR3 contains 14 residues. From germline, CDR1 is SGHTA and CDR2 FQGNSA.

The chain carries TRBV19 and TRBJ1-4; tentatively, D is TRBD1 (5 bases). Germline V gene sequence: CDR1 LNHDA, CDR2 SQIVND (reference sequence). Trimming removed 3 bases at V and 4 bases at J, with 12 bases between. CDR3 size: 15 residues. As DNA, the CDR3 is TGTGCCAGTAGTATGACCGGGACGGGTAATGAAAAACTGTTTTTT. Translation gives CASSMTGTGNEKLFF.